A single sample gave rise to the 23 T cell receptor beta chains below, sequenced in a study of blood T cell repertoires in COVID-19. The assay was immunoSEQ multiplex PCR, and TCRdb's table has in-frame clones only and misses some. The sample has some 30,000 clones, around 87% seen once. The sequencing input was peripheral blood. These TCRs come from a man aged 60 to 75 with active COVID-19.

The chain is built from TRBV6-2 or TRBV6-3 and TRBJ2-3; D might be TRBD2 (5 bases). The CDR3 contains 14 residues. V shed 2 bases and J shed 8 bases, with 14 bases lying between them. From germline, CDR1 is MNHEY and CDR2 SVGEGT. CDR3: CASSYTQLVRTQYF. Written as DNA, the CDR3 is TGTGCCAGCAGTTACACCCAACTAGTCCGTACGCAGTATTTT.

This clone has only one observation. The V and J genes are TRBV3-1 (or the pseudogene TRBV3-2) and TRBJ2-3; the match to TRBD2 covers 13 bases. With 5 bases clipped from V and 7 bases from J, the junction kept 6 bases outside the gene matches. The length of the CDR3 is 15 residues. CDR1 is LGHDT and CDR2 is YNNKEL in the germline V gene (reference sequence). The CDR3 nucleotides read TGTGCCAGCAGCAAGACTAGCGGGGGGTCGAATACGCAGTATTTT. It translates to CASSKTSGGSNTQYF.

DNA for the CDR3: TGTGCCAGCAGCTCCCGGGACTGGGCAGATACGCAGTATTTT. Translating it yields CASSSRDWADTQYF. The V and J genes are TRBV13 and TRBJ2-3; tentatively, D is TRBD2 (6 bases). Trimming removed 4 bases at V and 4 bases at J, with 12 bases between. CDR1 is PRHDT, CDR2 FYEKMQ, per germline (reference sequence). The CDR3 contains 14 residues.

The chain joins TRBV6-5 to TRBJ1-5; 8 bases are shared with TRBD1. The CDR3 has 15 amino acids. Germline CDR1 is MNHEY and CDR2 is SVGAGI. V shed 6 bases, J shed 4 bases, and the junction held 8 bases outside the gene matches. In DNA, the CDR3 is TGTGCCAGCAGCTTCGACAGGGGTAGAAATCAGCCCCAGCATTTT. Translating it yields CASSFDRGRNQPQHF.

The chain recombines TRBV19 with TRBJ2-2; 7 nucleotides agree with TRBD1. This CDR3 region has 15 residues. V trimming: 7 bases; J trimming: 4 bases; junction bases outside the gene matches: 9. Germline assignment: CDR1 LNHDA and CDR2 SQIVND (reference sequence). The CDR3 DNA reads as TGTGCCAGTAACAGGGGCCCCGTGGGCACCGGGGAGCTGTTTTTT. Its translation: CASNRGPVGTGELFF.

DNA for the CDR3: TGTGCCAGCAGCCCTGGCACAGATACGCAGTATTTT. The encoded protein is CASSPGTDTQYF. The chain is built from TRBV5-6 and TRBJ2-3; D unresolved. Germline V gene data show CDR1 as SGHDT and CDR2 as YYEEEE. Trimming took off 4 bases at V and 1 base at J, with 4 bases between the two ends. The CDR3 is made up of 12 amino acids.

CDR3 nucleotides: TGCGCCAGCAGCTTGGCCGGGCAGGGGGGTGGCTACACCTTC. Translation: CASSLAGQGGGYTF. The V and J genes are TRBV5-1 and TRBJ1-2, with 7 bases matching TRBD1. This CDR3 comprises 14 residues. Germline values: CDR1 SGHRS, CDR2 YFSETQ. After removal of 0 bases from V and 7 bases from J, the junction contained 6 bases not matched to a gene.

This clone has a single count. The chain combines TRBV15 with TRBJ1-2, with a weak D call TRBD1 (6 bases). The V end was cut by 1 base, the J end by 5 bases, with 8 bases between. Germline values: CDR1 LNHNV, CDR2 YYDKDF (reference sequence). The CDR3 totals 13 residues. For the CDR3, the DNA is TGTGCCACCAGCAGAGGGACAGAGTATGGCTACACCTTC. Translation gives CATSRGTEYGYTF.

The chain links TRBV9 to TRBJ2-3; TRBD2 matches at 7 bases. CDR3 length equals 15 residues. CDR1 SGDLS and CDR2 YYNGEE come from the germline V gene. Trimming at V came to 2 bases and at J to 6 bases, leaving 9 bases not matched to a gene. The CDR3 DNA reads as TGTGCCAGCAGCGTCGAGGACTACGGGGGGGATACGCAGTATTTT. Amino acids: CASSVEDYGGDTQYF.

The V and J genes are TRBV6-5 and TRBJ1-5, with TRBD1 matching over 7 bases. Unmatched junction bases numbered 2, after V lost 5 bases and J lost 1 base. CDR1 and CDR2 from the germline V gene are MNHEY and SVGAGI. This CDR3 is 14 amino acids long. CDR3 nucleotides: TGTGCCAGCAGTCAGGGGGTAAGCAATCAGCCCCAGCATTTT. Its translation: CASSQGVSNQPQHF.

This clone has only a few counts. The V and J genes are TRBV12-3 or TRBV12-4 and TRBJ1-2, with a possible D match to TRBD1 (6 bases). V was pared by 9 bases and J by 4 bases, with 15 bases between. CDR3 length equals 13 residues. For the CDR3, the DNA is TGTGCCAGTATGCCGGACAGAGCCTATGGCTACACCTTC. Translation: CASMPDRAYGYTF.

The J gene is TRBJ2-2, the V gene TRBV10-2; 9 bases are shared with TRBD2. The V gene's germline CDR1 is WSHSY and CDR2 SAAADI. The CDR3 is made up of 15 amino acids. V trimming: 6 bases; J trimming: 6 bases; junction bases outside the gene matches: 8. CDR3 DNA: TGCGCCAGCAGGTGGGGCGGGGGGGCCTCCGGGGAGCTGTTTTTT. Translated: CASRWGGGASGELFF.

This chain links TRBV4-1 with TRBJ2-7; a weak D match, TRBD2 (6 bases). V lost 3 bases and J 7 bases, leaving 19 bases between the germline ends. The CDR3 totals 15 residues. Germline CDR1 MGHRA, CDR2 YSYEKL. CDR3 sequence: CASSHEPGLLGEQYF. CDR3 bases: TGCGCCAGCAGCCATGAGCCGGGACTGCTAGGGGAGCAGTACTTC.

V usage is TRBV5-1 and J usage is TRBJ2-1; 9 nucleotides agree with TRBD1. Germline lookup yields CDR1 SGHRS and CDR2 YFSETQ. The V gene end was trimmed by 0 bases and the J gene end by 8 bases; junction bases not matched to a gene: 3. The CDR3 loop spans 14 amino acids. Written as DNA, the CDR3 is TGCGCCAGCAGCTTGGGGACAGGGGTCGATGAGCAGTTCTTC. Encoded protein: CASSLGTGVDEQFF.

The J gene is TRBJ1-4, the V gene TRBV19; 7 nucleotides match TRBD1. Germline lookup yields CDR1 LNHDA and CDR2 SQIVND (reference sequence). With V trimmed by 3 bases and J by 8 bases, 6 bases remained unmatched. The length of the CDR3 is 14 residues. The CDR3 protein is CASSIRQGGEKLFF. CDR3 bases: TGTGCCAGTAGTATTCGACAGGGCGGCGAAAAACTGTTTTTT.

This clone was recorded once. V gene TRBV6-4 combines with J gene TRBJ1-5; 7 positions match TRBD1. V was pared by 0 bases and J by 0 bases, with 5 bases of the junction left unmatched. The CDR3 covers 17 residues. The germline V gene has CDR1 MRHNA and CDR2 SNTAGT. CDR3 residues: CASSDSGQLYSNQPQHF. CDR3 DNA sequence: TGTGCCAGCAGTGACTCGGGACAGCTTTATAGCAATCAGCCCCAGCATTTT.

V gene TRBV7-8 combines with J gene TRBJ1-2; D not certain. The CDR3 is 11 amino acids. CDR1 is SGHVS and CDR2 is FQNEAQ in the germline V gene. The V and J ends lost 5 bases and 5 bases respectively, with 6 bases between them. CDR3 nucleotides: TGTGCCAGCAGCCAACAATATGGCTACACCTTC. It is translated as CASSQQYGYTF.

This clone was counted a single time. The V gene is TRBV7-6, the J gene TRBJ2-5, with 8 bases fitting TRBD1. Germline-derived CDR1 and CDR2 are SGHVS and FNYEAQ. The V segment lost 1 base and the J segment 2 bases; nucleotides outside the gene matches: 6. The CDR3 is 16 residues long. The CDR3 protein is CASSLGPGDRQETQYF. The CDR3 DNA reads as TGTGCCAGCAGCTTAGGGCCGGGGGACAGGCAAGAGACCCAGTACTTC.

The V call is TRBV5-8, the J call TRBJ2-7, with TRBD2 matching 11 bases. Germline CDR1 is SGHTS and CDR2 is YDEGEE. The CDR3 is 15 amino acids. After removal of 0 bases from V and 4 bases from J, the junction contained 3 bases not matched to a gene. The CDR3 sequence: CASSLAPSGGYEQYF. CDR3 in DNA: TGTGCCAGCAGCTTGGCGCCTAGCGGGGGGTACGAGCAGTACTTC.

The CDR3 nucleotides are TGTGCCAGTAGGCCCTCGGGGGGGGCGCATAGGGCTGAAGCTTTCTTT. This gives the protein CASRPSGGAHRAEAFF. V gene TRBV19 combines with J gene TRBJ1-1; possibly TRBD1 for D (6 bases). The V gene lost 6 bases and the J gene lost 6 bases, with 23 bases spanning the gap. The CDR3 is 16 amino acids. CDR1 LNHDA and CDR2 SQIVND come from the germline V gene (reference sequence). The whole variable domain, remainder taken from reference TRBV19 and TRBJ1-1, is DGGITQSPKYLFRKEGQNVTLSCEQNLNHDAMYWYRQDPGQGLRLIYYSQIVNDFQKGDIAEGYSVSREKKESFPLTVTSAQKNPTAFYLCASRPSGGAHRAEAFFGQGTRLTVV.

This chain links TRBV27 with TRBJ1-3, with TRBD1 matching 7 bases. With V trimmed by 2 bases and J by 8 bases, 9 bases remained unmatched. The CDR3 runs 15 residues. Germline V gene data show CDR1 as MNHEY and CDR2 as SMNVEV (reference sequence). The CDR3 sequence: CASSLRQGGEYTIYF. In nucleotides, the CDR3 is TGTGCCAGCAGTTTAAGACAGGGAGGTGAATACACCATATATTTT.

CDR3 sequence: CASSSGQGFEQYF. The CDR3 nucleotides are TGTGCCAGCAGCTCAGGACAGGGCTTCGAGCAGTACTTC. The rearrangement uses TRBV7-3 and TRBJ2-7; 8 bases align to TRBD1. This CDR3 has 13 residues. V shed 4 bases and J 6 bases; nucleotides not matched to a gene: 5. In germline, CDR1 is SGHTA, CDR2 FQGTGA. Together with reference TRBV7-3 and TRBJ2-7, the CDR3 gives the full variable domain: GAGVSQTPSNKVTEKGKYVELRCDPISGHTALYWYRQSLGQGPEFLIYFQGTGAADDSGLPNDRFFAVRPEGSVSTLKIQRTERGDSAVYLCASSSGQGFEQYFGPGTRLTVT.

This clone has a handful of counts. V gene TRBV4-1 combines with J gene TRBJ2-7, with unresolved D. The CDR3 sequence is 11 residues long. Trimming pared 4 bases from V and 3 bases from J, leaving 4 bases between. CDR1 and CDR2 from the germline V gene are MGHRA and YSYEKL. The CDR3: CASSPGYEQYF. CDR3 nucleotide sequence: TGCGCCAGCAGCCCGGGCTACGAGCAGTACTTC.